The 20 T cell receptor beta chains below come from one sample, sequenced in a study of blood T cell repertoires in COVID-19. Clones were read by immunoSEQ multiplex PCR, and TCRdb kept only the in-frame ones, dropping some. Among around 150,000 clones listed, less than 90% were seen once. The specimen was peripheral blood. The receptors here all came from a young man with COVID-19, enrolled during active disease.

This clone is labeled medium-sized. The chain carries TRBV28 and TRBJ2-7, with 9 nucleotides matching TRBD1. The trim removed 6 bases at V and 6 bases at J, leaving 9 bases unmatched. Germline CDR1 MDHEN, CDR2 SYDVKM. This CDR3 region has 14 residues. The CDR3 reads CASRTGQGKTEQYF. The DNA of the CDR3 is TGTGCCAGCAGAACGGGACAGGGTAAGACCGAGCAGTACTTC. The full variable domain, in which reference TRBV28 and TRBJ2-7 provide the parts outside the CDR3, is DVKVTQSSRYLVKRTGEKVFLECVQDMDHENMFWYRQDPGLGLRLIYFSYDVKMKEKGDIPEGYSVSREKKERFSLILESASTNQTSMYLCASRTGQGKTEQYFGPGTRLTVT.

This clone was counted only a few times. The chain couples TRBV7-2 to TRBJ1-2; D is possibly TRBD1 (6 bases). Trimming shortened V by 2 bases and J by 0 bases, and 10 bases separated the two germline ends. From germline, CDR1 is SGHTA and CDR2 FQGNSA. CDR3 length: 15 residues. CDR3 sequence (DNA): TGTGCCAGCAGCTTACAGGGACACACTAACTATGGCTACACCTTC. Encoded protein: CASSLQGHTNYGYTF.

The V call is TRBV2, the J call TRBJ1-5, with D tentatively TRBD1 (5 bases). Trimming shortened V by 5 bases and J by 7 bases, and 18 bases separated the two germline ends. CDR1 SNHLY and CDR2 FYNNEI come from the germline V gene. CDR3 size: 15 residues. The CDR3 DNA reads as TGTGCCAGCAGTCCCCGCCGCAGGGAAAACCAGCCCCAGCATTTT. This encodes CASSPRRRENQPQHF.

This clone was recorded once. The V and J genes are TRBV28 and TRBJ1-2; D gene unclear. The germline V and J ends were trimmed by 5 bases and 5 bases, with 9 bases remaining between them. CDR3 length: 12 amino acids. Germline V lookup: CDR1 MDHEN, CDR2 SYDVKM. The DNA of the CDR3 is TGTGCCAGCAGTCCCGGGGAGTATGGCTACACCTTC. It yields the protein CASSPGEYGYTF.

The V call is TRBV28, the J call TRBJ2-7, with unresolved D. V dropped 2 bases and J dropped 3 bases, with 5 bases sitting between them. The length of the CDR3 is 12 residues. From germline, CDR1 is MDHEN and CDR2 SYDVKM. The CDR3 is CASSLRFYEQYF. The DNA for the CDR3 is TGTGCCAGCAGTTTACGGTTCTACGAGCAGTACTTC.

This clone was observed a single time. In DNA, the CDR3 is TGTGCCAGCAGTTTGACTACTGCCAATGAGCAGTTCTTC. This sequence encodes CASSLTTANEQFF. The chain joins TRBV28 to TRBJ2-1; perhaps TRBD2 as D (5 bases). The germline gives CDR1 MDHEN, CDR2 SYDVKM. Trimming shortened V by 3 bases and J by 6 bases, and 9 bases separated the two germline ends. The CDR3 sequence is 13 residues long.

This clone was found a few times. The chain has TRBV7-6 and TRBJ1-1; D uncertain. V lost 3 bases to trimming and J lost 0 bases, with 5 bases between them. Looked up from germline, CDR1 is SGHVS and CDR2 is FNYEAQ. The CDR3 consists of 13 residues. CDR3 sequence: CASSFQMNTEAFF. For the CDR3, the DNA is TGTGCCAGCAGCTTTCAAATGAACACTGAAGCTTTCTTT.

The chain recombines TRBV7-9 with TRBJ2-7, with 7 bases identical to TRBD1. The CDR3 is 16 residues long. The V gene end was trimmed by 4 bases and the J gene end by 2 bases; junction bases not matched to a gene: 11. Germline CDR1 and CDR2: SEHNR and FQNEAQ (reference sequence). This chain's CDR3 is CASSYRTGHLTYEQYF. The CDR3 nucleotides are TGTGCCAGCAGCTACCGGACAGGTCATTTAACCTACGAGCAGTACTTC.

The chain recombines TRBV6-5 with TRBJ2-7, with D possibly being TRBD1 (6 bases). The V and J ends lost 4 bases and 7 bases respectively, with 14 bases between them. Germline loops: CDR1 MNHEY, CDR2 SVGAGI. This CDR3 has 13 residues. The CDR3 reads CASSSTRGGEQYF. The CDR3 region has the DNA TGTGCCAGCAGTTCGACCAGGGGCGGGGAGCAGTACTTC.

This chain uses TRBV10-2 with TRBJ1-1, with D maybe TRBD1 (6 bases). The CDR3 contains 15 residues. Between the trimmed V and J ends, which lost 6 bases and 2 bases, there was a span of 16 bases. From germline, CDR1 is WSHSY and CDR2 SAAADI. CDR3 sequence: CASRQGYNSNTEAFF. The DNA of the CDR3 is TGCGCCAGCAGACAGGGCTATAACTCAAACACTGAAGCTTTCTTT.

The CDR3 DNA sequence: TGTGCCTGGAGAACAGGGTTGGACACTGAAGCTTTCTTT. Its protein is CAWRTGLDTEAFF. The rearrangement joins TRBV30 to TRBJ1-1, with D perhaps matching TRBD1 (6 bases). Germline CDR1 and CDR2: GTSNPN and SVGIG (reference sequence). This CDR3 comprises 13 residues. The V gene lost 3 bases and the J gene lost 3 bases, with 11 bases spanning the gap.

The CDR3 nucleotides read TGTGCCAGCACCAAGGACAGGGCCACCTATGGCTACACCTTC. Translating it yields CASTKDRATYGYTF. V gene TRBV2 combines with J gene TRBJ1-2, with 8 bases identical to TRBD1. With V trimmed by 7 bases and J by 4 bases, 8 bases remained unmatched. CDR3 size: 14 residues. Germline V lookup: CDR1 SNHLY, CDR2 FYNNEI.

The chain links TRBV27 to TRBJ2-2, with D perhaps matching TRBD2 (5 bases). Germline CDR1 and CDR2: MNHEY and SMNVEV (reference sequence). Trimming left V 6 bases short and J 7 bases short, with 15 bases between. The CDR3 contains 14 residues. CDR3 protein: CASRELLGRGELFF. The DNA of the CDR3 is TGTGCCAGCAGAGAACTACTAGGACGCGGGGAGCTGTTTTTT.

The chain is built from TRBV28 and TRBJ1-5; no clear D. Trimming shortened V by 6 bases and J by 5 bases, and 20 bases separated the two germline ends. Germline CDR1 reads MDHEN; CDR2 reads SYDVKM. The CDR3 spans 16 residues. In nucleotides, the CDR3 is TGTGCCAGCAGCACAGAGAGGGTCCTCGCTTATCAGCCCCAGCATTTT. Translation: CASSTERVLAYQPQHF.

The chain recombines TRBV13 with TRBJ1-4; perhaps TRBD1 as D (5 bases). Trimming removed 1 base at V and 7 bases at J, with 7 bases between. CDR3 size: 13 residues. Germline V gene lookup returns CDR1 PRHDT and CDR2 FYEKMQ (reference sequence). The CDR3 here is CASSLEGAEKLFF. The CDR3 nucleotides read TGTGCCAGCAGCTTAGAAGGGGCTGAAAAACTGTTTTTT.

This sequence joins TRBV6-1 and TRBJ2-2; perhaps TRBD1 as D (7 bases). V was pared by 1 base and J by 13 bases, with 16 bases between. CDR1 and CDR2 from the germline V gene are MNHNS and SASEGT. This CDR3 contains 14 residues. In DNA form, the CDR3 reads TGTGCCAGCAGTGAAGTAGGAGGGGGCGGCGTGCTGTTTTTT. The encoded protein is CASSEVGGGGVLFF.

The gene calls are TRBV9 and TRBJ1-1, with 7 bases that match TRBD1. Trimming took 4 bases from V and 5 from J; bases not matched to a gene: 5. CDR3 size: 13 residues. From germline, CDR1 is SGDLS and CDR2 YYNGEE. CDR3 nucleotides: TGTGCCAGCAGCCTCCGGACAGGAACTGAAGCTTTCTTT. It specifies CASSLRTGTEAFF.

The rearrangement links TRBV19 to TRBJ2-2, with 9 bases that match TRBD1. Germline CDR1 LNHDA, CDR2 SQIVND (reference sequence). V shed 8 bases and J 7 bases; nucleotides not matched to a gene: 14. The CDR3 runs 16 residues. The CDR3 nucleotides are TGTGCCAGTGGTCAATACGGACAGGGGTGGGACGGGGAGCTGTTTTTT. The encoded protein is CASGQYGQGWDGELFF.

This clone was counted a few times. This sequence joins TRBV28 and TRBJ2-2; 10 bases line up with TRBD1. The junction had 7 bases not matched to a gene; V was cut back by 5 bases and J by 7 bases. CDR3 length equals 15 residues. Looked up from germline, CDR1 is MDHEN and CDR2 is SYDVKM. Here the CDR3 reads CASSKRQGAGGELFF. CDR3 bases: TGTGCCAGCAGTAAACGACAGGGGGCGGGCGGGGAGCTGTTTTTT.

The rearrangement links TRBV15 to TRBJ1-4, with TRBD1 matching over 7 bases. The V segment lost 0 bases and the J segment 8 bases; nucleotides outside the gene matches: 6. The germline V gene encodes CDR1 LNHNV and CDR2 YYDKDF (reference sequence). The CDR3 has 15 residues. The CDR3 DNA reads as TGTGCCACCAGCAGAGATTCAGCAGGGGGAGAAAAACTGTTTTTT. Residues: CATSRDSAGGEKLFF.